A selection of T cell receptor beta chains follows, all from one sample in a study of T cell responses to AZD1222 COVID-19 vaccine. Sequencing was performed with immunoSEQ multiplex PCR; in TCRdb, only in-frame clones are kept and a portion is missing. Of roughly 120,000 clones detected, roughly 91% appear once; the ten largest clones hold 0.95% to 1.5%. The sample in question was peripheral blood, obtained on day 0 of AZD1222 vaccination. The receptors originated from an adult in good health. Each CDR3 is given with its conserved first and last residue. Fields, in order: clone size, J gene, V gene, D gene, CDR3 protein, CDR3 DNA. The D gene is left open where the match is weak. Only some rows state a clone size, as once, few, many or a class for expanded clones.

size: -; J: TRBJ2-2; V: TRBV4-1; D: -; CDR3: CASTQQGRGNTGELFF; DNA: TGCGCCAGCACCCAACAGGGCAGGGGAAACACCGGGGAGCTGTTTTTT
size: -; J: TRBJ2-5; V: TRBV6-2/TRBV6-3; D: -; CDR3: CASSSGYETETQYF; DNA: TGTGCCAGCAGTTCGGGATATGAGACGGAGACCCAGTACTTC
size: -; J: TRBJ2-5; V: TRBV5-1; D: TRBD2; CDR3: CASSFGTSGGQETQYF; DNA: TGCGCCAGCAGTTTTGGGACTAGCGGGGGTCAAGAGACCCAGTACTTC
size: -; J: TRBJ2-1; V: TRBV6-1; D: -; CDR3: CASSETAYNEQFF; DNA: TGTGCCAGCAGTGAAACGGCTTACAATGAGCAGTTCTTC
size: many; J: TRBJ2-7; V: TRBV7-9; D: -; CDR3: CASSSGRDEQYF; DNA: TGTGCCAGCAGCTCGGGCAGGGACGAGCAGTACTTC
size: -; J: TRBJ2-3; V: TRBV6-6; D: TRBD1; CDR3: CASSPSRGRGTDTQYF; DNA: TGTGCCAGCAGCCCTAGCAGGGGGCGCGGGACAGATACGCAGTATTTT
size: -; J: TRBJ2-7; V: TRBV11-2; D: TRBD2; CDR3: CASSPSFGGASSYEQYF; DNA: TGTGCCAGCAGCCCGTCCTTCGGGGGGGCGAGCTCCTACGAGCAGTACTTC
size: -; J: TRBJ1-1; V: TRBV5-1; D: -; CDR3: CASSPGHTNTEAFF; DNA: TGCGCCAGCAGCCCGGGACACACGAACACTGAAGCTTTCTTT
size: -; J: TRBJ2-5; V: TRBV5-5; D: -; CDR3: CASSLGEGRDQTQYF; DNA: TGTGCCAGCAGCCTGGGAGAGGGCAGGGACCAGACCCAGTACTTC
size: -; J: TRBJ2-2; V: TRBV30; D: TRBD1; CDR3: CAWRRRDRDTGELFF; DNA: TGTGCCTGGAGGAGAAGAGACAGGGACACCGGGGAGCTGTTTTTT
size: -; J: TRBJ2-6; V: TRBV7-9; D: -; CDR3: CASRDSLIDASGANVLTF; DNA: TGTGCCAGCAGGGACAGTTTGATTGATGCTTCTGGGGCCAACGTCCTGACTTTC
size: -; J: TRBJ2-3; V: TRBV5-4; D: TRBD2; CDR3: CASRDYWTDTQYF; DNA: TGTGCCAGCCGGGACTATTGGACAGATACGCAGTATTTT
size: -; J: TRBJ2-7; V: TRBV6-2/TRBV6-3; D: TRBD1; CDR3: CASSYAGGYEQYF; DNA: TGTGCCAGCAGTTACGCAGGGGGCTACGAGCAGTACTTC
size: -; J: TRBJ1-1; V: TRBV6-5; D: -; CDR3: CASSQRRGVKAFF; DNA: TGTGCCAGCAGTCAGCGGAGGGGGGTCAAGGCTTTCTTT
size: -; J: TRBJ1-2; V: TRBV6-1; D: -; CDR3: CASSETKVYGYTF; DNA: TGTGCCAGCAGTGAAACTAAGGTTTATGGCTACACCTTC
size: once; J: TRBJ2-5; V: TRBV3-1/TRBV3-2; D: TRBD2; CDR3: CASSAIAGGRGETQYF; DNA: TGTGCCAGCAGTGCGATAGCGGGGGGGCGGGGAGAGACCCAGTACTTC
size: -; J: TRBJ1-2; V: TRBV4-2; D: TRBD1; CDR3: CASSQSRVGPGGFGYTF; DNA: TGTGCCAGCAGCCAAAGTCGCGTAGGGCCAGGGGGCTTTGGCTACACCTTC
size: -; J: TRBJ1-2; V: TRBV5-1; D: TRBD1; CDR3: CASSSGQAVPSTF; DNA: TGCGCCAGCAGCTCAGGACAGGCGGTACCGTCCACCTTC
size: -; J: TRBJ1-1; V: TRBV18; D: -; CDR3: CASSPPSMGSGRTEAFF; DNA: TGTGCCAGCTCACCACCGTCAATGGGCAGTGGGAGGACTGAAGCTTTCTTT
size: -; J: TRBJ2-1; V: TRBV6-5; D: -; CDR3: CASSRAGTYNEQFF; DNA: TGTGCCAGCAGTCGAGCGGGGACATACAATGAGCAGTTCTTC
size: -; J: TRBJ2-1; V: TRBV27; D: TRBD2; CDR3: CASSLRSGGYYNEQFF; DNA: TGTGCCAGCAGTTTAAGGAGCGGGGGATACTACAATGAGCAGTTCTTC
size: -; J: TRBJ1-5; V: TRBV6-5; D: -; CDR3: CASSYSSQGNQPQHF; DNA: TGTGCCAGCAGTTACAGTTCCCAGGGCAATCAGCCCCAGCATTTT
size: -; J: TRBJ1-5; V: TRBV5-6; D: -; CDR3: CASSSDRGYSNQPQHF; DNA: TGTGCCAGCAGCTCCGACAGAGGGTATAGCAATCAGCCCCAGCATTTT
size: once; J: TRBJ1-4; V: TRBV5-4; D: TRBD1; CDR3: CASSSGTDNEKLFF; DNA: TGTGCCAGCAGCTCCGGGACAGATAATGAAAAACTGTTTTTT
size: -; J: TRBJ2-7; V: TRBV9; D: -; CDR3: CASSVGRGEYEQYF; DNA: TGTGCCAGCAGCGTAGGTCGGGGCGAATACGAGCAGTACTTC
size: -; J: TRBJ1-2; V: TRBV7-2; D: TRBD1; CDR3: CASSLGTGGYTF; DNA: TGTGCCAGCAGCCTAGGGACAGGGGGCTACACCTTC
size: -; J: TRBJ1-4; V: TRBV7-2; D: -; CDR3: CASSLDMHQFF; DNA: TGTGCCAGCAGCTTAGACATGCATCAGTTTTTT
size: -; J: TRBJ1-2; V: TRBV7-9; D: TRBD1; CDR3: CASSLGLGQGYGYTF; DNA: TGTGCCAGCAGCTTAGGGCTCGGACAGGGCTATGGCTACACCTTC
size: -; J: TRBJ1-6; V: TRBV5-1; D: -; CDR3: CASSLDGLSNSPLHF; DNA: TGCGCCAGCAGCTTGGACGGCCTATCCAATTCACCCCTCCACTTT
size: -; J: TRBJ2-3; V: TRBV5-1; D: -; CDR3: CASKPWKSGTDTQYF; DNA: TGCGCCTCAAAACCTTGGAAATCAGGCACAGATACGCAGTATTTT
size: -; J: TRBJ1-3; V: TRBV19; D: -; CDR3: CASSSRAGNTIYF; DNA: TGTGCCAGTAGTTCCAGGGCTGGAAACACCATATATTTT
size: -; J: TRBJ2-5; V: TRBV5-1; D: TRBD1; CDR3: CASSPGTGRETQYF; DNA: TGCGCCAGCAGCCCAGGGACAGGGCGGGAGACCCAGTACTTC
size: -; J: TRBJ1-4; V: TRBV5-5; D: TRBD1; CDR3: CASSLGQGNEKLFF; DNA: TGTGCCAGCAGCCTTGGACAGGGGAATGAAAAACTGTTTTTT
size: -; J: TRBJ2-7; V: TRBV5-4; D: -; CDR3: CASSLVSRYEQYF; DNA: TGTGCCAGCAGCTTGGTATCTCGGTACGAGCAGTACTTC
size: -; J: TRBJ1-6; V: TRBV5-4; D: TRBD1; CDR3: CASSYDRGAGSPLHF; DNA: TGTGCCAGCAGCTATGACAGGGGCGCCGGTTCACCCCTCCACTTT
size: -; J: TRBJ1-6; V: TRBV4-2; D: TRBD1; CDR3: CASSWETGGNSPLHF; DNA: TGTGCCAGCAGCTGGGAGACAGGGGGCAATTCACCCCTCCACTTT
size: -; J: TRBJ1-2; V: TRBV2; D: TRBD1; CDR3: CASSAGTDFYGYTF; DNA: TGTGCCAGCAGCGCCGGGACAGACTTCTATGGCTACACCTTC
size: -; J: TRBJ2-1; V: TRBV6-4; D: TRBD1; CDR3: CASSEGGTGSNEQFF; DNA: TGTGCCAGCAGTGAGGGGGGGACAGGGTCCAATGAGCAGTTCTTC
size: -; J: TRBJ1-1; V: TRBV10-3; D: -; CDR3: CAISDRGQKNTEAFF; DNA: TGTGCCATCAGCGACCGAGGACAAAAGAACACTGAAGCTTTCTTT
size: -; J: TRBJ1-1; V: TRBV7-2; D: -; CDR3: CASSQDPGRTEAFF; DNA: TGTGCCAGCAGCCAAGACCCAGGGAGGACTGAAGCTTTCTTT
size: once; J: TRBJ2-1; V: TRBV6-6; D: TRBD2; CDR3: CASSARGVGNEQFF; DNA: TGTGCCAGCAGCGCGCGGGGGGTCGGAAATGAGCAGTTCTTC
size: once; J: TRBJ1-2; V: TRBV18; D: TRBD1; CDR3: CASSSWTGGESKGYTF; DNA: TGTGCCAGCTCATCCTGGACAGGGGGCGAATCGAAGGGCTACACCTTC
size: -; J: TRBJ2-7; V: TRBV9; D: TRBD1; CDR3: CASSVGQGAYYEQYF; DNA: TGTGCCAGCAGCGTAGGCCAGGGGGCTTACTACGAGCAGTACTTC
size: -; J: TRBJ1-1; V: TRBV7-6; D: -; CDR3: CASSLGNSPGTEAFF; DNA: TGTGCCAGCAGCTTAGGTAACAGTCCGGGCACTGAAGCTTTCTTT
size: -; J: TRBJ1-2; V: TRBV7-9; D: -; CDR3: CASSLVGGSPNLGYTF; DNA: TGTGCCAGCAGCTTAGTCGGGGGCAGCCCGAATCTTGGCTACACCTTC
size: -; J: TRBJ2-1; V: TRBV9; D: -; CDR3: CASSVELAVSSYNEQFF; DNA: TGTGCCAGCAGCGTCGAGTTAGCGGTAAGCTCCTACAATGAGCAGTTCTTC
size: -; J: TRBJ1-2; V: TRBV5-8; D: -; CDR3: CASSHSGAPRYTF; DNA: TGTGCCAGCAGCCACTCAGGGGCTCCGCGCTACACCTTC
size: few; J: TRBJ1-1; V: TRBV25-1; D: -; CDR3: CASSERSVRELAFF; DNA: TGTGCCAGCAGTGAAAGGAGTGTGAGGGAGCTGGCTTTCTTT
size: -; J: TRBJ1-3; V: TRBV4-1; D: -; CDR3: CASSQDWGAGTGNTIYF; DNA: TGCGCCAGCAGCCAAGATTGGGGGGCGGGGACAGGAAACACCATATATTTT
size: -; J: TRBJ1-1; V: TRBV9; D: -; CDR3: CASSVAAGPNTEAFF; DNA: TGTGCCAGCAGCGTAGCTGCAGGGCCGAACACTGAAGCTTTCTTT
size: -; J: TRBJ1-5; V: TRBV3-1/TRBV3-2; D: -; CDR3: CASSQDSRQPQHF; DNA: TGTGCCAGCAGCCAAGATTCGCGACAGCCCCAGCATTTT
size: -; J: TRBJ1-5; V: TRBV19; D: -; CDR3: CASSISVGEPQHF; DNA: TGTGCCAGTAGTATCTCCGTGGGTGAGCCCCAGCATTTT
size: -; J: TRBJ2-5; V: TRBV7-2; D: -; CDR3: CASSLVFRKRQETQYF; DNA: TGTGCCAGCAGCTTAGTGTTTCGGAAACGTCAAGAGACCCAGTACTTC
size: -; J: TRBJ2-7; V: TRBV12-3/TRBV12-4; D: TRBD2; CDR3: CASRLSGAYEQYF; DNA: TGTGCCAGCAGACTTAGCGGGGCCTACGAGCAGTACTTC
size: -; J: TRBJ1-1; V: TRBV10-3; D: -; CDR3: CAISELQVNTEAFF; DNA: TGTGCCATCAGTGAGTTACAAGTGAACACTGAAGCTTTCTTT